This T cell receptor (beta chain) was recorded in a study of blood T cell repertoires in COVID-19. Study details: There were acute and convalescent COVID-19 samples, and they came from the United States, Italy and Spain. T cells, B-cell-depleted T cells, or PBMCs provided the cDNA or gDNA that served as material.

Seattle enrolled patients during active infection and tracked them longitudinally. TCRdb's table, derived via immunoSEQ multiplex PCR, lists solely in-frame clones and lacks some. The sample lists fewer than 500,000 clones, approximately 90% occurring once. The CDR3 consists of 14 residues. The V gene's germline CDR1 is SGHAT and CDR2 FQDESV (reference sequence). The germline V and J ends were trimmed by 0 bases and 4 bases, with 7 bases remaining between them. The sequenced material came from peripheral blood. The gene calls are TRBV11-1 and TRBJ2-1; D not certain. The TCR sequence derives from a man between 18 and 29 years old with COVID-19, enrolled during active disease. The CDR3 sequence is CASSLANSYNEQFF. Here the CDR3 DNA reads TGTGCCAGCAGCTTAGCGAACTCATACAATGAGCAGTTCTTC.